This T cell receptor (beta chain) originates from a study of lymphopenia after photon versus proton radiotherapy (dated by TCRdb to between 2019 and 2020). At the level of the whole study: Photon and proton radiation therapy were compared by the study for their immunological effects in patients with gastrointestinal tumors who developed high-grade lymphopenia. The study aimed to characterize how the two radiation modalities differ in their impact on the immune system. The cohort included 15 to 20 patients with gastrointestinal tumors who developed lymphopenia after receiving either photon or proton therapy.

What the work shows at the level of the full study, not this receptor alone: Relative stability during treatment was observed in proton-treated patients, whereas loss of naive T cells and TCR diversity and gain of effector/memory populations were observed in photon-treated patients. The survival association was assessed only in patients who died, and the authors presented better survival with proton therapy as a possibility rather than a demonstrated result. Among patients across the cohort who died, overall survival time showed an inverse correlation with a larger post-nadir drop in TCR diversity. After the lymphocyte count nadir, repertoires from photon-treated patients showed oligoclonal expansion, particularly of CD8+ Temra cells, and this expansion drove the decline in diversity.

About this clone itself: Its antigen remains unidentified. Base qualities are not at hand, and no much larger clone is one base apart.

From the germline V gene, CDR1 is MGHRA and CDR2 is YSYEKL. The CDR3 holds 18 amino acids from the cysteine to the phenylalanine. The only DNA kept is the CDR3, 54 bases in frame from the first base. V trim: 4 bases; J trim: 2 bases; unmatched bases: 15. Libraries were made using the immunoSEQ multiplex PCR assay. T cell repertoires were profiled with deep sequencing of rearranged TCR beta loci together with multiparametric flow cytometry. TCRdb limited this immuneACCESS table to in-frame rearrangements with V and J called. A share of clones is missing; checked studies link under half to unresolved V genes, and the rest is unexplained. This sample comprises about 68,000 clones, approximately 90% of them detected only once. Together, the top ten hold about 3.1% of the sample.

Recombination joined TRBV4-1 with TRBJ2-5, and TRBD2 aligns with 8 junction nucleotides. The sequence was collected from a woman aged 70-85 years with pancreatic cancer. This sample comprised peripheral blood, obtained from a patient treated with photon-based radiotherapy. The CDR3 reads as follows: CASSPGQAGALPQETQYF. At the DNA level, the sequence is TGCGCCAGCAGCCCGGGGCAAGCGGGAGCTCTCCCGCAAGAGACCCAGTACTTC.